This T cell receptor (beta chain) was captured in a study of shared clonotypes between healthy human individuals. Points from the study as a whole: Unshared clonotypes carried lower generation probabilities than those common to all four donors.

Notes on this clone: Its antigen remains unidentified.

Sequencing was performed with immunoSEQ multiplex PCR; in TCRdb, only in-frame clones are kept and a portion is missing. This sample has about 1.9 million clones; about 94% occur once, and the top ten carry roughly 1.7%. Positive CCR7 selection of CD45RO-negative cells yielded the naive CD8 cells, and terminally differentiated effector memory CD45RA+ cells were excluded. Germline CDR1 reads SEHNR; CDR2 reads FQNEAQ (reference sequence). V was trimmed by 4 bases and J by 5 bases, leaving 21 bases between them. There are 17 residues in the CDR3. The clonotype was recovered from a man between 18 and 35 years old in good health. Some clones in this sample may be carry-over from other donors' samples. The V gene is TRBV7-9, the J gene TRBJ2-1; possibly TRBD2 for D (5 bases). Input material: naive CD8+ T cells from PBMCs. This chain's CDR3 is CASSSLSVGLGDNEQFF. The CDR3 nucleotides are TGTGCCAGCAGCTCACTTTCAGTCGGACTCGGGGACAATGAGCAGTTCTTC.